This TCR beta chain was captured in a study of T-cell memory formation after mild COVID-19. UMIs and sample barcodes were carried by the TCR alpha and TCR beta cDNA libraries that 5'RACE produced using constant-segment primers. In TCRdb, the 5' RACE reads were re-called with MiXCR into one record per CDR3 protein. This sample has a few hundred thousand distinct CDR3 sequences, with around 15% found just once. This clonotype came up many times. The CDR3 extends over 14 amino acids. J lost 7 bases, V lost 3 bases, and 5 bases had no gene match. The rearrangement joins TRBV12-3 or TRBV12-4 to TRBJ2-1, with 8 bases identical to TRBD2. This clonotype was obtained from a man younger than 30 who had mild COVID-19 (a few samples of this study predate the infection). Cell type and time point are not known. Sequencing was done on a sample of PBMCs or a T cell subset sorted from them (not recorded which). CDR3 amino acids: CASSFSGGLNEQFF. CDR3 coding DNA: TGTGCCAGCAGTTTCAGCGGGGGTCTAAATGAGCAGTTCTTC.